A single sample is the source of the 11 T cell receptor beta chains below, sequenced in a study of cytomegalovirus exposure and HLA in healthy donors. In the PCR, 60 Vbeta and 13 Jbeta primers were used. The assay was immunoSEQ multiplex PCR, and TCRdb's table has in-frame clones only and misses some. The table has roughly 200,000 clones, about 80% seen once. Sequencing was performed on PBMCs. These receptors were collected from a boy between 5 and 17 years old in good health and CMV-seronegative.

The chain recombines TRBV4-1 with TRBJ2-5; 11 bases are a match to TRBD1. This CDR3 region has 17 residues. Germline values: CDR1 MGHRA, CDR2 YSYEKL. The V and J ends lost 2 bases and 2 bases, in that order; junction bases with no gene match: 7. This CDR3 reads CASSQNSGTGGQETQYF. CDR3 nucleotides: TGCGCCAGCAGCCAAAATTCCGGGACAGGGGGTCAAGAGACCCAGTACTTC.

The CDR3 loop is CAWSVYRLGLGGYTF. CDR3 coding DNA: TGTGCCTGGAGTGTATACCGGCTGGGCCTCGGTGGCTACACCTTC. The chain has TRBV30 and TRBJ1-2; no reliable D call. Trimming removed 0 bases from V and 7 bases from J, with 18 bases in between. Germline V gene data show CDR1 as GTSNPN and CDR2 as SVGIG (reference sequence). The CDR3 totals 15 residues.

The CDR3 coding sequence is TGTGCCAGCAGCTTAGAGGGTGAAGGGGCGTTTAGGCCTGAAGCTTTCTTT. It encodes CASSLEGEGAFRPEAFF. V and J are TRBV11-2 and TRBJ1-1; D perhaps matches TRBD1 (5 bases). This CDR3 comprises 17 residues. Germline assignment: CDR1 SGHAT and CDR2 FQNNGV. Trimming removed 0 bases from V and 6 bases from J, with 20 bases in between.

The V call is TRBV12-5, the J call TRBJ1-2, with D possibly being TRBD1 (5 bases). Germline assignment: CDR1 LGHNT and CDR2 FRNRAP. Trimming removed 3 bases from V and 7 bases from J, with 9 bases in between. This CDR3 is built from 12 residues. The CDR3 DNA reads as TGTGCTAGTGGTTTTGGGGCGGCTGGCTACACCTTC. Amino acids: CASGFGAAGYTF.

The V gene is TRBV27, the J gene TRBJ2-2; TRBD1 might be the D (5 bases). CDR3 length: 13 amino acids. Germline values: CDR1 MNHEY, CDR2 SMNVEV (reference sequence). The V end lost 3 bases, the J end lost 8 bases, and 10 bases lay between the germline ends. The CDR3 reads CASSFNRGGELFF. Written as DNA, the CDR3 is TGTGCCAGCAGTTTTAATAGGGGAGGGGAGCTGTTTTTT.

The chain carries TRBV2 and TRBJ1-4; the match to TRBD1 covers 7 bases. The CDR3 covers 14 residues. Germline assignment: CDR1 SNHLY and CDR2 FYNNEI. V shed 8 bases, J shed 8 bases, and the junction held 11 bases outside the gene matches. In DNA, the CDR3 is TGTGCCAGCCTCCCGACAGGGTATAACGAAAAACTGTTTTTT. It encodes CASLPTGYNEKLFF.

This chain links TRBV29-1 with TRBJ1-1; 9 bases match TRBD1. CDR3 size: 14 residues. Germline trimming cut 3 bases from V and 11 bases from J; bases unmatched to any gene: 13. Looked up from germline, CDR1 is SQVTM and CDR2 is ANQGSEA. The CDR3 region is CSVETGQGLERAFF. Here the CDR3 DNA reads TGCAGCGTTGAGACGGGACAGGGCCTCGAGCGGGCTTTCTTT.

The chain employs TRBV7-2 and TRBJ2-3; possibly TRBD2 for D (5 bases). The CDR3 has 15 residues. Trimming left V 1 base short and J 2 bases short, with 10 bases between. CDR1 is SGHTA, CDR2 FQGNSA, per germline. This CDR3 reads CASSLGRWNTDTQYF. Written as DNA, the CDR3 is TGTGCCAGCAGCTTAGGGAGGTGGAACACAGATACGCAGTATTTT.

The chain employs TRBV23-1 and TRBJ1-5, with 7 bases fitting TRBD1. TRBV23-1 counts as an open reading frame of uncertain function. V was clipped by 8 bases and J by 5 bases; unmatched bases: 12. This CDR3 spans 15 amino acids. Written as DNA, the CDR3 is TGCGCCAGCCGCCGAGACAGGGTGTCCTATCAGCCCCAGCATTTT. This translates into CASRRDRVSYQPQHF.

The rearrangement links TRBV7-2 to TRBJ2-7; D is perhaps TRBD1 (5 bases). Trimming pared 1 base from V and 2 bases from J, leaving 6 bases between. Per the germline V gene, CDR1 is SGHTA and CDR2 is FQGNSA. The CDR3 has 13 residues. Written as DNA, the CDR3 is TGTGCCAGCAGCTTAGTGGACACCTACGAGCAGTACTTC. It is translated as CASSLVDTYEQYF.

This chain connects TRBV5-8 to TRBJ1-5; D is possibly TRBD1 (6 bases). Germline V lookup: CDR1 SGHTS, CDR2 YDEGEE. The CDR3 is 18 residues long. The V gene lost 4 bases and the J gene lost 1 base, with 21 bases spanning the gap. The CDR3: CASSPTPQGRLSNQPQHF. CDR3 bases: TGTGCCAGCAGCCCTACCCCACAGGGAAGGTTAAGCAATCAGCCCCAGCATTTT.